The clone carrying this T cell receptor (beta chain) is termed medium-sized. The target antigen is unknown. This sample was included in a study of early T cells in non-severe SARS-CoV-2 infection. Points from the study as a whole: The VDJdb matching leaned toward anti-spike CD8 responses and overlooked private and CD4 specificities.

The V gene lost 3 bases and the J gene lost 0 bases, with 6 bases spanning the gap. The CDR3 spans 14 residues. Per germline, CDR1 MNHNS and CDR2 SASEGT. Researchers tagged individual cDNA molecules with unique molecular identifiers. TCRdb redid the calling of the 5' RACE reads with MiXCR, one entry per CDR3 protein. The sample records 100,000 to 150,000 distinct CDR3 sequences, about 15% being singletons. The J gene is TRBJ1-5, the V gene TRBV6-1; the D gene is possibly TRBD1 (5 bases). This receptor was identified in an adult who was a healthcare worker with PCR-confirmed SARS-CoV-2 infection or an uninfected control (not recorded which). Sample: whole blood. The CDR3: CASSDGGSNQPQHF. The DNA of the CDR3 is TGTGCCAGCAGTGACGGGGGTAGCAATCAGCCCCAGCATTTT.